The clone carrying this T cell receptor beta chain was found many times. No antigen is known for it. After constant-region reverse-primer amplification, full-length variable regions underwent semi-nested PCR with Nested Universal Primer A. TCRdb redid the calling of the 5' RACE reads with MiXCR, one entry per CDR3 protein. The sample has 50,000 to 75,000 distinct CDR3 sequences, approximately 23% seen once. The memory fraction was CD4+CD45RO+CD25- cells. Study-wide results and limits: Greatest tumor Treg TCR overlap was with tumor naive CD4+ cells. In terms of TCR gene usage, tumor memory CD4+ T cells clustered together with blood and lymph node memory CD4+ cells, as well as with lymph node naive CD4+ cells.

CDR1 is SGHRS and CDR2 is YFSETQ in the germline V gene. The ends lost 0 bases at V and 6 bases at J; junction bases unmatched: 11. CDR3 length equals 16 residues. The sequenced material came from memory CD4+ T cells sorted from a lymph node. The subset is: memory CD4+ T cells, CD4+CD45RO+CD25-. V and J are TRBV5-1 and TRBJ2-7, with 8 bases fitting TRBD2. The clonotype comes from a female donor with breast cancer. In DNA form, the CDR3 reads TGCGCCAGCAGCTTGGGAAGCAGCGGGAGTTTTGTCGAGCAGTACTTC. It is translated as CASSLGSSGSFVEQYF.